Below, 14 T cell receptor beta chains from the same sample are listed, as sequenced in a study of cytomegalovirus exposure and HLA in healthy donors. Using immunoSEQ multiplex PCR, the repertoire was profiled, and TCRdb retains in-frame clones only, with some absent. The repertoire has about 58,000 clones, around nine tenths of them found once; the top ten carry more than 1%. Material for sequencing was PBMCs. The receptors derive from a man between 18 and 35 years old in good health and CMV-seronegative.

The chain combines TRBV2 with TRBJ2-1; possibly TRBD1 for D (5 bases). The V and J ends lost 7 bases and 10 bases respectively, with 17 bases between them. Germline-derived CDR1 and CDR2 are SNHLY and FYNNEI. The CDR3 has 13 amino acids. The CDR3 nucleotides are TGTGCCAGCAACCCCCCCACCTCAGGGGAGCAGTTCTTC. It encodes CASNPPTSGEQFF. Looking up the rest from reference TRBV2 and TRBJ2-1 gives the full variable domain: EPEVTQTPSHQVTQMGQEVILRCVPISNHLYFYWYRQILGQKVEFLVSFYNNEISEKSEIFDDQFSVERPDGSNFTLKIRSTKLEDSAMYFCASNPPTSGEQFFGPGTRLTVL.

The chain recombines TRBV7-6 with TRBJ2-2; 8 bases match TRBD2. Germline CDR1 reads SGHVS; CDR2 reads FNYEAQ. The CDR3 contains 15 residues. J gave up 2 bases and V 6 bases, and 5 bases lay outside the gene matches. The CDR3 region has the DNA TGTGCCAGCAGTAGCGGGAAGGGAAACACCGGGGAGCTGTTTTTT. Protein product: CASSSGKGNTGELFF.

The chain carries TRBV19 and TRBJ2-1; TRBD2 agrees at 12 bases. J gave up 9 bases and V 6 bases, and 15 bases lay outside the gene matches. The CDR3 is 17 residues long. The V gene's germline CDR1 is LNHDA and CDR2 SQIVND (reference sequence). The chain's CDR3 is CASRDWTSGNSGAEQFF. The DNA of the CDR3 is TGTGCCAGTAGGGACTGGACTAGCGGGAACTCGGGGGCTGAGCAGTTCTTC.

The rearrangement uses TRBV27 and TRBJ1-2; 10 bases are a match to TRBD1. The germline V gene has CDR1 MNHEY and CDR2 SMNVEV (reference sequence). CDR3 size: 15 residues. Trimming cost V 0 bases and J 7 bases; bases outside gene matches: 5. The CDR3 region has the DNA TGTGCCAGCAGTTTATCGAAGGGACAGGGGTCTGGCTACACCTTC. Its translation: CASSLSKGQGSGYTF.

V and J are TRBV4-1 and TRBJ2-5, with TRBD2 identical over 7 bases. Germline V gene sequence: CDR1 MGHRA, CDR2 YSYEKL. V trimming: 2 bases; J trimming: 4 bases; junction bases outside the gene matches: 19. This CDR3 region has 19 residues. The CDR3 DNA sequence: TGCGCCAGCAGCCAATCAGCGGGAACGGGGGTAGGTCGGGCAGAGACCCAGTACTTC. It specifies CASSQSAGTGVGRAETQYF.

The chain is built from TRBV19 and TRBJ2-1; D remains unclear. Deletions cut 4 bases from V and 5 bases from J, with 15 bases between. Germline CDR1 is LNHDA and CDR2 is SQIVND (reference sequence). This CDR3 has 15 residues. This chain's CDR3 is CASSTDFEPHNEQFF. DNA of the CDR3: TGTGCCAGTAGTACCGACTTTGAACCCCACAATGAGCAGTTCTTC.

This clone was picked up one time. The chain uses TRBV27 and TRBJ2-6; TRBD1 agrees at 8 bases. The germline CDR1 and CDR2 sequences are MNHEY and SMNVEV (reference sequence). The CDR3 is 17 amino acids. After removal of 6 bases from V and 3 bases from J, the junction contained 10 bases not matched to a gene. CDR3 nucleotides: TGTGCCAGCAGCTCCCGACAGGGGAACTTTGGGGCCAACGTCCTGACTTTC. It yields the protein CASSSRQGNFGANVLTF.

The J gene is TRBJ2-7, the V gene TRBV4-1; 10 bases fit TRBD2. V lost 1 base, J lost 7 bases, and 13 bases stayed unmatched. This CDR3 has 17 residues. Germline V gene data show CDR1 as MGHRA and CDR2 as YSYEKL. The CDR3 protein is CASSQVGSGRAPGEQYF. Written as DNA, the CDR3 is TGCGCCAGCAGCCAAGTAGGGAGCGGGAGGGCCCCAGGGGAGCAGTACTTC.

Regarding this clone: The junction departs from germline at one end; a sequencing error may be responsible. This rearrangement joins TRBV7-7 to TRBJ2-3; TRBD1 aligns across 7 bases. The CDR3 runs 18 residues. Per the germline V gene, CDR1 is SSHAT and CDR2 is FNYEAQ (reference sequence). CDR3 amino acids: CASSLGTDRSLYTDTQYF. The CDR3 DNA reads TGTGCTAGCAGCTTAGGGACGGACAGGAGTTTGTACACAGATACGCAGTATTTT.

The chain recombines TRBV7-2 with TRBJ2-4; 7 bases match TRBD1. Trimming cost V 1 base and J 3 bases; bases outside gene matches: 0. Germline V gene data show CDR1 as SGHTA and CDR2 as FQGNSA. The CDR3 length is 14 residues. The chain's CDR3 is CASSLDRGKNIQYF. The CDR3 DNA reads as TGTGCCAGCAGCTTAGACAGGGGCAAAAACATTCAGTACTTC.

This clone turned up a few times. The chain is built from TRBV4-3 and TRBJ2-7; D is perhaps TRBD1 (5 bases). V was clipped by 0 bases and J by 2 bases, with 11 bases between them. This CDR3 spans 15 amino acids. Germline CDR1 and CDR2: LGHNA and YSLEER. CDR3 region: CASSQEKGRAYEQYF. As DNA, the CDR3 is TGCGCCAGCAGCCAAGAAAAGGGCAGGGCCTACGAGCAGTACTTC.

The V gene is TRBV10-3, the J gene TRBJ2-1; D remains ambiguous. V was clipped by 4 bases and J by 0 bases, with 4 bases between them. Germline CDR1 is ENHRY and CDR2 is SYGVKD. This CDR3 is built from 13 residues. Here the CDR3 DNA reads TGTGCCATCAGTGCTATCTCCTACAATGAGCAGTTCTTC. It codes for CAISAISYNEQFF.

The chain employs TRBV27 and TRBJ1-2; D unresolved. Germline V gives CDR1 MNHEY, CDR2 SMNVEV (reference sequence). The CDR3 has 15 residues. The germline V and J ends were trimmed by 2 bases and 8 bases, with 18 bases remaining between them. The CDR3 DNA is TGTGCCAGCAGTTTAACGGGTGCCACTATGAACGGCTACACCTTC. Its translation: CASSLTGATMNGYTF.

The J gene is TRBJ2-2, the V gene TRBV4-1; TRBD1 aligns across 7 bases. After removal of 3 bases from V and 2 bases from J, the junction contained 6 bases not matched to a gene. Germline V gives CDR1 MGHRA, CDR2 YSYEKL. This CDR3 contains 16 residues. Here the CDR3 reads CASSQTGTVNTGELFF. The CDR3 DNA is TGCGCCAGCAGCCAGACCGGGACAGTTAACACCGGGGAGCTGTTTTTT.